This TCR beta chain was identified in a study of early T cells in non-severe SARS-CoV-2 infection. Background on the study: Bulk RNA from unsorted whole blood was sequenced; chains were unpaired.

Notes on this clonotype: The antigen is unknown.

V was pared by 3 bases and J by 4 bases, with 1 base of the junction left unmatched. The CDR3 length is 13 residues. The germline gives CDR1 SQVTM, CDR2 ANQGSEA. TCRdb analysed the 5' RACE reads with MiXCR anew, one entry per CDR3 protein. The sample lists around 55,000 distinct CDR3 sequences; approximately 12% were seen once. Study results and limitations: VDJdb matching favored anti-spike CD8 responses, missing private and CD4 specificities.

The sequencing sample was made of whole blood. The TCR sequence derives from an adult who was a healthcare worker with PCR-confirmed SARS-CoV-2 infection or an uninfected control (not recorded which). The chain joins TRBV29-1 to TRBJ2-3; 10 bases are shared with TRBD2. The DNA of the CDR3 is TGCAGCGTTGACGGGACTAGCGCAGATACGCAGTATTTT. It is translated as CSVDGTSADTQYF.